The clone carrying this T cell receptor (beta chain) was detected only a few times. Its target is unknown. This sample was included in a study of response to subunit inactivated influenza vaccine. Whole-study results and caveats: That few new T cells are recruited by each seasonal influenza vaccination was the authors' suggestion.

TCRdb re-called the RT-PCR reads with MiXCR, one entry per CDR3 protein. The sample shows over 400,000 distinct CDR3 sequences, approximately 13% of them seen only once. This clonotype originated in a man in his fifties who received an inactivated influenza vaccine. The sequencing used PBMCs from blood, collected roughly 46 days after vaccination.

This CDR3 reads CSARLASSTDTQYF. Here the CDR3 DNA reads TGCAGTGCAAGACTAGCTTCTAGCACAGATACGCAGTATTTT. The J gene is TRBJ2-3, the V gene TRBV20-1; TRBD2 matches 7 bases. Germline CDR1 reads DFQATT; CDR2 reads SNEGSKA (reference sequence). V trimming: 6 bases; J trimming: 0 bases; junction bases outside the gene matches: 6. This CDR3 region has 14 residues.